This T cell receptor beta chain was captured in a study of T cells in Graves' hyperthyroidism and ophthalmopathy. Study-wide results and caveats: Clonotypes that were expanded in thyroid above 0.001 mostly appeared in blood too.

The CDR3 sequence is 14 residues long. Germline V lookup: CDR1 DFQATT, CDR2 SNEGSKA (reference sequence). V was trimmed by 1 base and J by 0 bases, leaving 9 bases between them. Amplified TCR beta CDR3 regions derived from RNA transcripts. Primed by the HTBI set, a first-round RT-PCR was run on the TCR CDR3. A single record per CDR3 protein comes from TCRdb applying MiXCR to the multiplex PCR reads. The repertoire has hundreds of thousands of distinct CDR3 sequences, about 24% of them found once; the top ten carry about 10%. A remark on this clonotype: Its antigen is undetermined.

The sample was blood. The chain has TRBV20-1 and TRBJ1-2, with a weak D call TRBD1 (5 bases). The receptor's source is a woman in her 30s with Graves' ophthalmopathy. The CDR3 here is CSARATATNYGYTF. CDR3 nucleotide sequence: TGCAGTGCTAGAGCGACAGCTACTAACTATGGCTACACCTTC.